These T cell receptor beta chains were read from a single sample in a study of blood T cell repertoires in COVID-19. Libraries were prepared by immunoSEQ multiplex PCR; TCRdb keeps only in-frame clonotypes and omits some of them. This table holds approximately 150,000 clones, around 88% found once. The sample comprised peripheral blood. All receptors come from an older woman with acute or convalescent COVID-19. CDR3s include the opening cysteine and the closing phenylalanine or tryptophan. D genes are given only for firm matches. Rows give clone size only sometimes, using once, few, many, or a class for an expanded clone.

clone_size	v_call	j_call	d_call	cdr3_nt	cdr3_aa
-	TRBV19	TRBJ2-1	TRBD2	TGTGCCAGTAGGACCCAACTAGCGGGGGTCCGTTTCAGCTCCTACAATGAGCAGTTCTTC	CASRTQLAGVRFSSYNEQFF
-	TRBV21-1	TRBJ1-1	-	TGTGCCAGCAGCAAAGTTATTTTGGACAGCGGCACTGAAGCTTTCTTT	CASSKVILDSGTEAFF
-	TRBV7-2	TRBJ2-7	TRBD1	TGTGCCAGCAGCTGGGACAGGGCGAAGCAGTACTTC	CASSWDRAKQYF
once	TRBV5-1	TRBJ2-3	TRBD1	TGCGCCAGCAGCTTGGAACAGGGGAGTACAGATACGCAGTATTTT	CASSLEQGSTDTQYF
-	TRBV4-3	TRBJ2-7	TRBD1	TGCGCCAGCAGCCAGGACCTCGACAGGGACAGCTCCTACGAGCAGTACTTC	CASSQDLDRDSSYEQYF
-	TRBV29-1	TRBJ1-1	TRBD1	TGCAGCGCAGGGGGCGCGACTGAAGCTTTCTTT	CSAGGATEAFF
once	TRBV5-1	TRBJ1-1	TRBD1	TGCGCCAGCAGCTCGTATGACAGGGCGGGCACTGAAGCTTTCTTT	CASSSYDRAGTEAFF
-	TRBV7-5	TRBJ2-7	-	TGTGCCAGAAGCTACCTGGGGACTAGCGGGGGGGCCTACGAGCAGTACTTC	CARSYLGTSGGAYEQYF
few	TRBV5-1	TRBJ1-2	TRBD1	TGCGCCAGCAGCTGGGGGACAGGGGCTGGCTACACCTTC	CASSWGTGAGYTF
-	TRBV7-9	TRBJ1-1	TRBD1	TGTGCCAGCAGAACCCCGGGACAGGGGTTGAACACTGAAGCTTTCTTT	CASRTPGQGLNTEAFF
-	TRBV5-1	TRBJ2-1	TRBD1	TGCGCCAGCAGCTTGGGGGCAGGGGGCTTCAATGAGCAGTTCTTC	CASSLGAGGFNEQFF
-	TRBV10-3	TRBJ2-1	-	TGTGCCATCCTAGGCGGTTACAATGAGCAGTTCTTC	CAILGGYNEQFF
-	TRBV6-7	TRBJ1-2	-	TGTGCCAGCAGTTACTCCCGCAGGGGTACCTATGGCTACACCTTC	CASSYSRRGTYGYTF
-	TRBV19	TRBJ2-1	-	TGTGCCAGTAGTATTTTTGGGGACTTCCCGAACAATGAGCAGTTCTTC	CASSIFGDFPNNEQFF
-	TRBV18	TRBJ2-7	TRBD1	TGTGCCAGCTCAACCGGGACAGGGTACTACGAGCAGTACTTC	CASSTGTGYYEQYF
-	TRBV5-5	TRBJ2-3	TRBD1	TGTGCCAGCAGCGATACGGGACAGGGTCTCACAGATACGCAGTATTTT	CASSDTGQGLTDTQYF
-	TRBV14	TRBJ1-1	-	TGTGCCAGCAGCGTTACGGGGTATGAAGCTTTCTTT	CASSVTGYEAFF
-	TRBV6-6	TRBJ1-5	TRBD1	TGTGCCAGCAAACTTGACAGGGGACTTCATCAGCCCCAGCATTTT	CASKLDRGLHQPQHF
-	TRBV7-2	TRBJ1-1	-	TGTGCCAGCAGCTGGAGCGGAGCAATGAACACTGAAGCTTTCTTT	CASSWSGAMNTEAFF
-	TRBV6-5	TRBJ2-5	-	TGTGCCAGCACACCCCTCGGGTTAACGGGGGAGACCCAGTACTTC	CASTPLGLTGETQYF
-	TRBV6-5	TRBJ2-7	-	TGTGCCAGCAGCTCTACCCCGAAATACGAGCAGTACTTC	CASSSTPKYEQYF
-	TRBV5-4	TRBJ1-6	-	TGTGCCAGCAGCACCCAACCCAGCTCCTATAATTCACCCCTCCACTTT	CASSTQPSSYNSPLHF
-	TRBV15	TRBJ2-1	TRBD2	TGTGCCACCACCGGGACTAGCGGCAATGAGCAGTTCTTC	CATTGTSGNEQFF
-	TRBV10-3	TRBJ1-2	TRBD1	TGTGCCGTTCTTGGGACAGGGGGCGATGGCTACACCTTC	CAVLGTGGDGYTF
-	TRBV6-5	TRBJ1-4	TRBD1	TGTGCCAGCAGTTACTTGGACAGGGGGCGCGAAAAACTGTTTTTT	CASSYLDRGREKLFF
once	TRBV29-1	TRBJ1-1	-	TGCAGCGTCTCTCGGGTGGAAGGGAACACTGAAGCTTTCTTT	CSVSRVEGNTEAFF
-	TRBV6-5	TRBJ2-5	TRBD2	TGTGCCAGCAGTTATGCACTAGCGGGAGCCCAAGAGACCCAGTACTTC	CASSYALAGAQETQYF
-	TRBV20-1	TRBJ2-1	TRBD1	TGCAGTGCTATTGACAGGGTGTTTGGGGTGGTGCAGTTCTTC	CSAIDRVFGVVQFF
-	TRBV27	TRBJ1-5	TRBD1	TGTGCCAGCAGTCTAGGACAGGGCTATCAGCCCCAGCATTTT	CASSLGQGYQPQHF
-	TRBV5-6	TRBJ2-1	TRBD2	TGTGCCAGCAGGCGATTAGCGGGTGACGACAATGAGCAGTTCTTC	CASRRLAGDDNEQFF
-	TRBV19	TRBJ2-7	-	TGTGCCAGTAGGCCCTGGGGCAGGGAAACCTACGAGCAGTACTTC	CASRPWGRETYEQYF
once	TRBV6-2/TRBV6-3	TRBJ2-7	TRBD1	TGTGCCAGCAGTAACCCCGGGACAGGGGCCTACGAGCAGTACTTC	CASSNPGTGAYEQYF
-	TRBV6-4	TRBJ2-7	-	TGTGCCACCCCCGTCCCTCAGGACGAGCAGTACTTC	CATPVPQDEQYF
-	TRBV30	TRBJ1-2	TRBD1	TGTGCCAGACGACAGGGGGCCTCACCCCTCGGCTACACCTTC	CARRQGASPLGYTF
-	TRBV12-3/TRBV12-4	TRBJ2-1	TRBD1	TGTGCCAGCAGCAGACAACAGGGGGGAGGGCAGTTCTTC	CASSRQQGGGQFF
-	TRBV6-5	TRBJ2-6	-	TGTGCCAGCCAGGTGGTCTCTGGGGCCAACGTCCTGACTTTC	CASQVVSGANVLTF
-	TRBV24-1	TRBJ1-1	-	TGTGCCACCAGTGATAGTGGGAAGGGGATGAACACTGAAGCTTTCTTT	CATSDSGKGMNTEAFF
-	TRBV7-2	TRBJ2-2	-	TGTGCCAGCAGCCCGGACACCGGGGAGCTGTTTTTT	CASSPDTGELFF
-	TRBV6-4	TRBJ1-2	TRBD1	TGTGCCAGCAGTCCCGGGACAGGGGACGGCTATGGCTACACCTTC	CASSPGTGDGYGYTF
-	TRBV9	TRBJ2-5	-	TGTGCCAGCAGCGTAGAAGGGATCTCGGGGGAGACCCAGTACTTC	CASSVEGISGETQYF
-	TRBV2	TRBJ2-7	TRBD1	TGTGCCAGCAGGGAGACAGGGACGCGCGAGCAGTACTTC	CASRETGTREQYF
-	TRBV7-2	TRBJ2-1	TRBD1	TGTGCCAGCAGCCCTGGTAGGGACAGGGGGCTCGATGAGCAGTTCTTC	CASSPGRDRGLDEQFF
-	TRBV7-9	TRBJ2-3	TRBD1	TGTGCCAGCAGGTCCCACAGGGGACGCCGAAAAAGCACAGATACGCAGTATTTT	CASRSHRGRRKSTDTQYF
-	TRBV7-2	TRBJ2-1	TRBD2	TGTGCCAGCAGCCTAGTGGCAGCTAGCGGGGGTATTGATGAGCAGTTCTTC	CASSLVAASGGIDEQFF
once	TRBV7-2	TRBJ2-7	TRBD2	TGTGCCAGCAGCTTTAGCGGGGGGTACTACGAGCAGTACTTC	CASSFSGGYYEQYF
-	TRBV7-8	TRBJ1-2	TRBD1	TGTGCCAGCAGCCCTACCGGGACAGGGGTCTATGGCTACACCTTC	CASSPTGTGVYGYTF
-	TRBV28	TRBJ1-2	-	TGTGCCAGCCACCAAGGGGGGGGCAAAGCTAACTATGGCTACACCTTC	CASHQGGGKANYGYTF
-	TRBV20-1	TRBJ1-1	-	TGCAGTGCCCTTAGCACTGAAGCTTTCTTT	CSALSTEAFF
-	TRBV9	TRBJ1-2	TRBD1	TGTGCCAGCAGCGCCCTCCCGGGACAGGGTTCCTATGGCTACACCTTC	CASSALPGQGSYGYTF
-	TRBV9	TRBJ1-3	TRBD1	TGTGCCAGCAGCTTATGGACAGGGGGCGAAGGAAACACCATATATTTT	CASSLWTGGEGNTIYF
-	TRBV27	TRBJ1-4	TRBD1	TGTGCCAGCAGCAGACAGGGGACTAATGAAAAACTGTTTTTT	CASSRQGTNEKLFF
-	TRBV27	TRBJ2-1	TRBD1	TGTGCCAGCAGTTTACGAGGGGGCGCCTACAATGAGCAGTTCTTC	CASSLRGGAYNEQFF
-	TRBV19	TRBJ2-6	TRBD2	TGTGCCAGTAGTATGATAGCGGGGGGCCCTAACTCTGGGGCCAACGTCCTGACTTTC	CASSMIAGGPNSGANVLTF
once	TRBV5-6	TRBJ2-7	TRBD1	TGTGCCAGCAGCTGGCAGGGGGCGCGCTACGAGCAGTACTTC	CASSWQGARYEQYF
-	TRBV4-3	TRBJ2-5	-	TGCGCCAGCAGCCAAGATTGGTCGCGGCGGAGCCAAGAGACCCAGTACTTC	CASSQDWSRRSQETQYF
-	TRBV7-2	TRBJ2-2	TRBD2	TGTGCCAGCAGCTTAATCTGGCGGGGGGGCCCCGGGGAGCTGTTTTTT	CASSLIWRGGPGELFF
-	TRBV15	TRBJ2-7	TRBD1	TGTGCCACCAGCAGGGAAAAAAACAGGGGCCACGAGCAGTACTTC	CATSREKNRGHEQYF
-	TRBV18	TRBJ1-4	-	TGTGCCAGCTCACCGCAGGGCAATAATGAAAAACTGTTTTTT	CASSPQGNNEKLFF
-	TRBV6-5	TRBJ2-4	TRBD1	TGTGCCAGCAGTTCCAAACAGGGGGGCCATGTAAACATTCAGTACTTC	CASSSKQGGHVNIQYF